The entry below gives a single T cell receptor (beta chain) sequence along with its context. The antigen remains unidentified. This entry is derived from a study of cytomegalovirus exposure and HLA in healthy donors. Study background: In a later analysis, the roughly 120 validation repertoires were reported to have used the same platform as the 550 to 850 first-cohort repertoires.

CDR3 size: 15 residues. The V gene's germline CDR1 is SGHAT and CDR2 FQNNGV. Trimming removed 3 bases from V and 2 bases from J, with 8 bases in between. Here immunoSEQ multiplex PCR was the method, and the copy in TCRdb shows in-frame clones only, minus some. The data show about 120,000 clones, roughly 88% seen once. Whole-study results and caveats: Reported results showed that the classifier diagnosed cytomegalovirus status with high specificity and sensitivity. There were some public TCRs occurring in many donors, but most TCR sequences were rare.

Sequencing was performed on PBMCs. The V and J genes are TRBV11-2 and TRBJ2-6; no definite D call. The sequence derives from a woman younger than 35 in good health and CMV-seropositive. The DNA of the CDR3 is TGTGCCAGCAGCTTTGGCAGGCCTGGGGCCAACGTCCTGACTTTC. Amino acid sequence: CASSFGRPGANVLTF. Full variable domain (rest looked up from reference TRBV11-2 and TRBJ2-6): EAGVAQSPRYKIIEKRQSVAFWCNPISGHATLYWYQQILGQGPKLLIQFQNNGVVDDSQLPKDRFSAERLKGVDSTLKIQPAKLEDSAVYLCASSFGRPGANVLTFGAGSRLTVL.